The rows below give T cell receptor beta chains drawn from one sample of a study of graft-versus-host responses after intestinal transplantation. Produced via immunoSEQ multiplex PCR; TCRdb's table is partial and in-frame only. Among some 41,000 clones listed, roughly 93% were seen once. The material was PBMCs, obtained approximately 740 days after intestinal transplantation. These receptors all stem from a human patient who received an intestinal transplant, so some T cells may come from the graft donor. Each CDR3 is given without its conserved first and last residue. A D gene is named only where the DNA matches it firmly.

TRBV7-9 | . | ASSSHRVEAF
TRBV5-4 | . | ASAGFGSYEQY
TRBV5-3 | . | ARSFYNGSESTDTQY
TRBV6-5 | . | ASSYPPLRVNTEAF
TRBV7-9 | TRBD1 | ASSLGFPGTGSNTEAF
TRBV5-1 | . | ASSLVSNEQF
TRBV9 | TRBD1 | ASSAARQGRDYGYT
TRBV6-6 | . | ASSYSRPGEERTQY
TRBV7-9 | . | ASSLTFGQAPNIQY
TRBV19 | . | ASSMGGVEETQY
TRBV30 | . | AWTARTVPNYGYT
TRBV6-1 | TRBD1 | ASSEDRDQPQH
TRBV2 | . | ASSVGPAPQETQY
TRBV5-4 | . | ASSLEPGPIYEQY
TRBV6-6 | . | ASSYSITRDYGYT
TRBV2 | TRBD2 | ASSGSSGGIQETQY
TRBV28 | TRBD2 | ASSSGLAGAYEQY
TRBV19 | . | ASSTRQAGLIVTEQF
TRBV6-5 | . | AIFEGGTKYEQY
TRBV19 | TRBD1 | ASSPLDRDADTQY
TRBV9 | . | ASSADQDTIY
TRBV7-2 | . | ASSRGGIETEAF
TRBV18 | . | ASSPREGSDTQY
TRBV7-2 | . | ASSLGQVSDYT
TRBV9 | . | ASSHDLGSVNYGYT
TRBV5-1 | TRBD1 | ASSVGTARYTEAF
TRBV11-2 | TRBD1 | ASSLGLGQVQETQY
TRBV6-6 | TRBD1 | ASRQGLYEQY
TRBV6-1 | . | ASSEDEGPDYGYT
TRBV11-2 | TRBD1 | ASSPNTGGETQY
TRBV5-5 | TRBD1 | ASSPGTGAYNEQF
TRBV6-6 | . | ASSYSSVYEQY